What follows describes a single TCR beta chain. It was with a sample-barcoded 5' primer and a J-beta primer mix that a second PCR of about 6 to 11 cycles was run. Via MiXCR, TCRdb re-called the 5' RACE reads, giving one row per CDR3 protein. The sample consists of more than 1 million distinct CDR3 sequences, under 55% of them appearing once. Trimming took off 4 bases at V and 0 bases at J, with 16 bases between the two ends. This CDR3 contains 16 residues. Germline V CDR1 and CDR2: SEHNR, FQNEAQ (reference sequence). This sample was included in a study of blood T cells in healthy people across ages. Sequences were obtained from blood. This receptor was identified in a woman aged 55-75 years in good health. The gene calls are TRBV7-9 and TRBJ2-7; D unresolved. CDR3 protein: CASSSPGPQSSYEQYF. DNA of the CDR3: TGTGCCAGCAGCTCCCCAGGTCCACAGAGCTCCTACGAGCAGTACTTC.